This T cell receptor beta chain was captured in a study of blood T cell repertoires in COVID-19. Study at large: T cells, B-cell-depleted T cells, or PBMCs provided the cDNA or gDNA that served as material.

During active infection, Seattle patients enrolled and were then monitored through disease. Study processing details: Amplification of reference gene primers was used by the study to estimate nucleated cell counts. TCRdb keeps only in-frame clones here, not all; method: immunoSEQ multiplex PCR. Clonal size and the V and J genes are those of that table, whereas D and trimming came from the DNA. The sample has about 440,000 clones; about 91% are singletons. The length of the CDR3 is 13 residues. CDR1 and CDR2 (germline): MNHEY, SVGAGI. V was clipped by 9 bases and J by 0 bases, with 11 bases between them.

The sequencing input was peripheral blood. The TCR originated in a woman between 45 and 65 years old with COVID-19, enrolled during active disease. The genes are TRBV6-5 and TRBJ1-2; weak D call: TRBD1 (6 bases). The chain's CDR3 is CASSNRANYGYTF. DNA for the CDR3: TGTGCCAGTTCAAACAGGGCTAACTATGGCTACACCTTC.